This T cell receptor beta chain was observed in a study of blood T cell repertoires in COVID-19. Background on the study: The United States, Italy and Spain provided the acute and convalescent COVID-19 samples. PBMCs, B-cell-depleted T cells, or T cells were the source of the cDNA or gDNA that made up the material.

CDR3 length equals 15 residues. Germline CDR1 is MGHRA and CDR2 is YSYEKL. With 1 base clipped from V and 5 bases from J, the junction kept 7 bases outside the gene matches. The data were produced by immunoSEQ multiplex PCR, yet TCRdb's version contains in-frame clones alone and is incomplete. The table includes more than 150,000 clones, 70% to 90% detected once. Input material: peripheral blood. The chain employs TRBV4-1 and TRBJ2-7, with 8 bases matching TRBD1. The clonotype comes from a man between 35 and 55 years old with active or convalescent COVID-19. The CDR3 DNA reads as TGCGCCAGCAGCCAAGTTCTCGGACAGGGTGACGAGCAGTACTTC. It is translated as CASSQVLGQGDEQYF.